Each of the 9 T cell receptor beta chains below was sequenced from the same sample in a study of T cell repertoires in cytomegalovirus infection (dated by TCRdb to the late 2010s). Instrument used: Illumina HiSeq 1500. TCRdb ran its own pipeline on the public reads, namely fastp trimming at Q25 and MiXCR clone calling, and kept in-frame beta chains. Identical CDR3 proteins give one entry, which carries the most common genes and DNA. This sample is represented by fewer than 200,000 distinct CDR3 sequences; around an eighth of them were singletons. Of the sample, over 20% is held by the ten largest clones. Material: PBMCs. The receptors originated from a human donor in good health (CMV status not recorded). Some clones in this sample may be carry-over from other donors' samples.

The V and J genes are TRBV7-3 and TRBJ2-3; D unclear. Trimming shortened V by 0 bases and J by 3 bases, and 10 bases separated the two germline ends. The germline V gene has CDR1 SGHTA and CDR2 FQGTGA. The CDR3 loop spans 15 amino acids. CDR3 residues: CASSLTFPATDTQYF. In DNA form, the CDR3 reads TGTGCCAGCAGCTTAACTTTTCCGGCTACAGATACGCAGTATTTT.

Here the CDR3 reads CASSLGQESSYNSPLHF. CDR3 coding DNA: TGTGCCAGCAGTCTCGGACAGGAGAGCTCCTATAATTCACCCCTCCACTTT. The chain combines TRBV2 with TRBJ1-6; 7 positions agree with TRBD1. The V and J ends lost 5 bases and 0 bases, in that order; junction bases with no gene match: 7. Germline V lookup: CDR1 SNHLY, CDR2 FYNNEI. The CDR3 runs to 17 residues.

This clonotype was seen ten or more times. This chain connects TRBV11-2 to TRBJ2-7; no reliable D call. This CDR3 contains 15 residues. Trimming shortened V by 4 bases and J by 3 bases, and 16 bases separated the two germline ends. Germline V gene sequence: CDR1 SGHAT, CDR2 FQNNGV. CDR3 DNA: TGTGCCAGCAGCTCCGCCCCAGACACATTCTACGAGCAGTACTTC. Translation gives CASSSAPDTFYEQYF.

This clonotype was counted at least ten times. DNA of the CDR3: TGTGCCAGCAGCTTGGGACGAGGAGGGGCGCGGACTGAAGCTTTCTTT. Protein: CASSLGRGGARTEAFF. The chain combines TRBV11-2 with TRBJ1-1, with D maybe TRBD1 (5 bases). Trimming pared 3 bases from V and 5 bases from J, leaving 19 bases between. The CDR3 length is 16 residues. The germline gives CDR1 SGHAT, CDR2 FQNNGV.

This clonotype has only a few counts. This chain uses TRBV28 with TRBJ2-5, with a weak D call TRBD2 (5 bases). CDR1 is MDHEN and CDR2 is SYDVKM in the germline V gene. The V and J ends lost 5 bases and 1 base respectively, with 20 bases between them. There are 17 residues in the CDR3. The DNA of the CDR3 is TGTGCCAGCAGTCTAACCGCCCGGTCACTAGTCCAAGAGACCCAGTACTTC. Translating gives CASSLTARSLVQETQYF.

The chain joins TRBV6-6 to TRBJ1-5; D remains ambiguous. This CDR3 is built from 15 residues. Germline CDR1 MNHNY, CDR2 SVGAGI (reference sequence). Trimming took off 0 bases at V and 7 bases at J, with 13 bases between the two ends. This chain's CDR3 is CASSYSTSLTQPQHF. CDR3 nucleotides: TGTGCCAGCAGTTACTCGACGAGTCTCACCCAGCCCCAGCATTTT.

This sequence joins TRBV6-2 or TRBV6-3 and TRBJ2-7, with D unresolved. Germline loops: CDR1 MNHEY, CDR2 SVGEGT. The CDR3 spans 13 residues. Trimming removed 0 bases from V and 7 bases from J, with 10 bases in between. CDR3 coding DNA: TGTGCCAGCAGTTACTCTGGTCGACAAGAGCAGTACTTC. As protein: CASSYSGRQEQYF.

The J gene is TRBJ2-2, the V gene TRBV28; D perhaps matches TRBD1 (6 bases). Germline CDR1 and CDR2: MDHEN and SYDVKM. V dropped 2 bases and J dropped 4 bases, with 14 bases sitting between them. CDR3 size: 16 residues. CDR3 region: CASSLGGTGRTGELFF. CDR3 coding DNA: TGTGCCAGCAGTTTAGGGGGTACAGGGCGCACCGGGGAGCTGTTTTTT.

This clonotype was seen at least ten times. The chain carries TRBV7-8 and TRBJ2-7; no reliable D call. CDR3 size: 12 residues. The V and J ends lost 5 bases and 0 bases respectively, with 5 bases between them. The germline CDR1 and CDR2 sequences are SGHVS and FQNEAQ. The CDR3 region has the DNA TGTGCCAGCAGCCAGAGCTCCTACGAGCAGTACTTC. It specifies CASSQSSYEQYF.